The 8 T cell receptor beta chains below come from one sample, sequenced in a study of control samples from healthy donors and cancer patients. The table came from immunoSEQ multiplex PCR; TCRdb's copy has only in-frame clones and leaves some out. Of roughly 89,000 clones in the sample, 75% to 95% were seen once. Sequenced input: blood. The receptor source for this set is a man aged 50 to 59 in good health.

The chain links TRBV7-6 to TRBJ1-1, with 8 bases matching TRBD1. Germline CDR1 and CDR2: SGHVS and FNYEAQ. V was pared by 5 bases and J by 1 base, with 3 bases of the junction left unmatched. This CDR3 has 14 amino acids. For the CDR3, the DNA is TGTGCCAGCAGCCCCCAGGGGGCGAACACTGAAGCTTTCTTT. Its translation is CASSPQGANTEAFF.

This chain connects TRBV5-4 to TRBJ1-1, with D tentatively TRBD1 (6 bases). CDR1 and CDR2 from the germline V gene are SGHNT and YYREEE (reference sequence). Trimming took off 0 bases at V and 0 bases at J, with 15 bases between the two ends. The CDR3 runs 17 residues. As DNA, the CDR3 is TGTGCCAGCAGCTTGGGAGGGGGTAGTGGTGTGAACACTGAAGCTTTCTTT. This codes for CASSLGGGSGVNTEAFF.

The rearrangement links TRBV7-9 to TRBJ1-2; D gene ambiguous. Trimming took off 11 bases at V and 8 bases at J, with 21 bases between the two ends. Germline lookup yields CDR1 SEHNR and CDR2 FQNEAQ (reference sequence). This CDR3 has 13 amino acids. The CDR3 bases are TGTGCCGGAGCCACATTAGATTCTCCCGGCTACACCTTC. It translates to CAGATLDSPGYTF.

The V call is TRBV6-5, the J call TRBJ1-5; 7 bases map to TRBD1. The CDR3 has 14 amino acids. Germline V lookup: CDR1 MNHEY, CDR2 SVGAGI. J was trimmed by 4 bases and V by 7 bases; bases with no gene match: 7. In DNA form, the CDR3 reads TGTGCCAGCAACGAGGGGGCGCGAAATCAGCCCCAGCATTTT. This gives the protein CASNEGARNQPQHF.

The CDR3 is CATSDLGTSGRTSTDTQYF. In nucleotides, the CDR3 is TGTGCCACCAGTGACCTCGGGACTAGCGGGCGCACTAGCACAGATACGCAGTATTTT. This chain uses TRBV24-1 with TRBJ2-3; 12 bases map to TRBD2. Germline CDR1 is KGHDR and CDR2 is SFDVKD. The J segment lost 0 bases and the V segment lost 4 bases, leaving 10 bases of the junction unmatched. This CDR3 has 19 residues.

This chain links TRBV11-2 with TRBJ2-6; D remains unclear. This CDR3 region has 15 residues. CDR1 is SGHAT and CDR2 is FQNNGV in the germline V gene. V shed 1 base and J shed 4 bases, with 8 bases lying between them. The CDR3 DNA reads TGTGCCAGCAGCTTAGTGGTCCTGGGGGCCAACGTCCTGACTTTC. Its protein is CASSLVVLGANVLTF.

Worth noting for this clone: The junction differs from germline at one of its ends, possibly a read error. This chain joins TRBV6-5 and TRBJ2-2, with D unclear. CDR1 is MNHEY and CDR2 is SVGAGI in the germline V gene. This CDR3 region has 15 residues. CDR3 sequence reads: CASSYSQANTGELFF. The CDR3 DNA reads as TGTGCCAGCAGCTACTCCCAAGCGAACACCGGGGAGCTGTTTTTT.

This clone has only one observation. This rearrangement joins TRBV6-2 or TRBV6-3 to TRBJ2-7; D is undetermined. Between the trimmed V and J ends, which lost 4 bases and 2 bases, there was a span of 12 bases. This CDR3 is built from 14 residues. Germline V lookup: CDR1 MNHEY, CDR2 SVGEGT. The CDR3, as DNA: TGTGCCAGCAGTTGGTGGACGGCAACCTACGAGCAGTACTTC. Amino acids: CASSWWTATYEQYF.